These T cell receptor beta chains were read from a single sample in a study of breast tumors, draining lymph nodes, adjacent tissues. TCRdb called the multiplex PCR reads again in MiXCR, with one record for every CDR3 protein. The table lists approximately 280,000 distinct CDR3 sequences, roughly 30% of them singletons. The sequencing sample was made of axillary lymph node tissue. The receptors originated from a female donor with breast cancer. Some clones in this sample may be carry-over from other donors' samples. The CDR3 runs from the conserved cysteine through the conserved F or W. The D gene is left open where the match is weak. The listing skips clone size in some rows; elsewhere it reads once, few, many or a size class.

TRBV10-3	TRBD2	many	TRBJ2-1	CAISGAGGSYNEQFF	TGTGCCATCAGTGGGGCGGGAGGCTCCTACAATGAGCAGTTCTTC
TRBV19	-	many	TRBJ2-1	CASSIDPGKVYNEQFF	TGTGCCAGTAGTATAGATCCGGGAAAAGTTTACAATGAGCAGTTCTTC
TRBV12-3/TRBV12-4	-	many	TRBJ1-5	CASSPGGFSNQPQHF	TGTGCCAGCAGCCCTGGGGGGTTTAGCAATCAGCCCCAGCATTTT
TRBV19	-	many	TRBJ2-7	CASRVSGVGLSYEQYF	TGTGCCAGTAGAGTCTCGGGGGTAGGGCTCTCCTACGAGCAGTACTTC
TRBV11-2	-	many	TRBJ2-2	CASSLDRGNTGELFF	TGTGCCAGCAGCTTAGACAGGGGAAACACCGGGGAGCTGTTTTTT
TRBV20-1	-	few	TRBJ2-1	CSARVRRGSYNEQFF	TGCAGTGCTAGAGTACGGAGGGGCTCCTACAATGAGCAGTTCTTC
TRBV15	-	many	TRBJ2-1	CATSRDVGGYNEQFF	TGTGCCACCAGCAGAGATGTAGGCGGTTACAATGAGCAGTTCTTC
TRBV5-1	TRBD2	many	TRBJ2-1	CASSRGLAAPGQQFF	TGCGCCAGCAGCCGGGGACTAGCGGCCCCAGGCCAGCAGTTCTTC
TRBV6-1	TRBD1	many	TRBJ1-2	CASSGGQTETTYGYTF	TGTGCCAGCAGCGGGGGACAGACAGAGACAACCTATGGCTACACCTTC
TRBV20-1	TRBD2	few	TRBJ2-2	CSARDLLAGAPGELFF	TGCAGTGCTAGAGATCTTCTAGCGGGAGCCCCCGGGGAGCTGTTTTTT
TRBV4-2	TRBD1	many	TRBJ1-2	CASSQDKGQGLYGYTF	TGTGCCAGCAGCCAAGATAAAGGACAGGGTTTATATGGCTACACCTTC
TRBV12-3/TRBV12-4	-	many	TRBJ2-1	CASSLERLAQFF	TGTGCCAGCAGTTTAGAGAGGCTGGCGCAGTTCTTC
TRBV25-1	-	-	TRBJ1-4	CASRGFGVLGEKLFF	TGTGCCAGCAGAGGATTTGGGGTCCTTGGTGAAAAACTGTTTTTT
TRBV7-8	-	many	TRBJ2-7	CASSPQGGRASVEQYF	TGTGCCAGCAGCCCCCAGGGGGGGAGGGCCTCTGTCGAGCAGTACTTC
TRBV12-3/TRBV12-4	-	many	TRBJ1-2	CASSGDGNIYGYTF	TGTGCCAGCAGCGGGGACGGCAACATCTATGGCTACACCTTC
TRBV6-6	-	many	TRBJ2-7	CASSYGSYYEQYF	TGTGCCAGCAGTTACGGGAGCTACTACGAGCAGTACTTC
TRBV7-6	-	many	TRBJ2-5	CASSLISRSGETQYF	TGTGCCAGCAGCTTAATATCCAGGTCGGGGGAGACCCAGTACTTC
TRBV5-1	TRBD2	many	TRBJ2-5	CASSKGLGLETQYF	TGCGCCAGCAGCAAGGGACTAGGCCTGGAGACCCAGTACTTC